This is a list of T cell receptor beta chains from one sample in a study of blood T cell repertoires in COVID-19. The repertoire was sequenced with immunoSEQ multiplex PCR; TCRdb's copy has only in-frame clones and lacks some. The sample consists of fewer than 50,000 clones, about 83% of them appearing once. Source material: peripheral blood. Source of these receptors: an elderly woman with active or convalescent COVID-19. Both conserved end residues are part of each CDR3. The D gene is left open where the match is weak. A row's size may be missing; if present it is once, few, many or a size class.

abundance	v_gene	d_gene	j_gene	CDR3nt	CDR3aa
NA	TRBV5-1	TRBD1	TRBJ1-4	TGCGCCAGCAGCTGGGACAGTCGGGAAAAACTGTTTTTT	CASSWDSREKLFF
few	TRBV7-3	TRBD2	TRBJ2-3	TGTGCCAGCAGCTTAACCACCCTGAGTAGCGGGAGGGGGAGCACGCAGTATTTT	CASSLTTLSSGRGSTQYF
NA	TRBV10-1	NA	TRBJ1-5	TGCGCCAGCAGACTTGTAAGCTGGAATCAGCCCCAGCATTTT	CASRLVSWNQPQHF
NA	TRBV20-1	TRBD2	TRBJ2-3	TGCAGTGCCAGTACTAGCGGGAGGTCAGATACGCAGTATTTT	CSASTSGRSDTQYF
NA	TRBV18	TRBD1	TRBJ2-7	TGTGCCAGCTCACCACCGACCGGGACAGGAGCTTACGAGCAGTACTTC	CASSPPTGTGAYEQYF
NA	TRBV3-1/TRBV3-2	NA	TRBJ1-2	TGTGCCTCGTACGGGGTTAACTATGGCTACACCTTC	CASYGVNYGYTF
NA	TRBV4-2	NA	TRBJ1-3	TGTGCCAGCAGCCAAGAGATTCGGGGGTTCTCTGGAAACACCATATATTTT	CASSQEIRGFSGNTIYF
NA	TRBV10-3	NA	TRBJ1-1	TGTGCCATCAGTGAGTCGACGGGGGGCACTGAAGCTTTCTTT	CAISESTGGTEAFF
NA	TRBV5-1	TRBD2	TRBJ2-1	TGCGCCAGCAGCTTAAGGACTAGCGGAGCCAATGAGCAGTTCTTC	CASSLRTSGANEQFF
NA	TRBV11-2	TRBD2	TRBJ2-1	TGTGCCAGCAGCTTAGTAGCTAGCGGGAGGGCGGGGAATGAGCAGTTCTTC	CASSLVASGRAGNEQFF
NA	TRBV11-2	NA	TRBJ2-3	TGTGCCAGCAGTTTAGCGCTCGGGGGGCAAACAGATACGCAGTATTTT	CASSLALGGQTDTQYF
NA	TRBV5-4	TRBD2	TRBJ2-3	TGTGCCAGCAGCTTGGCTAGCGGGAGTGTGGTGGATACGCAGTATTTT	CASSLASGSVVDTQYF
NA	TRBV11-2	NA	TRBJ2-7	TGTGCCAGCAGCTTGGCCTACCGGGACTCATACGAGCAGTACTTC	CASSLAYRDSYEQYF
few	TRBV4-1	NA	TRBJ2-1	TGCGCCAGCAGCCGTCCAGGGCGATTAGATGAGCAGTTCTTC	CASSRPGRLDEQFF
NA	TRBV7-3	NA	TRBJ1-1	TGTGCCAGCAGCCTTAACGAAGGGGCACAAGACACTGAAGCTTTCTTT	CASSLNEGAQDTEAFF
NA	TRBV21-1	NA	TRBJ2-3	TGTGCCAGCAGCAAAAAAAAGAAGGGACAGTGCCGTGGAGCGCAGTATTTT	CASSKKKKGQCRGAQYF
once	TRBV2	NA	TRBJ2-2	TGTGCCAGCCGCATCGGGACACTAAACACCGGGGAGCTGTTTTTT	CASRIGTLNTGELFF
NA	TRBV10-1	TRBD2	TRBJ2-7	TGCGCCAGCGGGCGGCTAGCGGGGGACTACGAGCAGTACTTC	CASGRLAGDYEQYF
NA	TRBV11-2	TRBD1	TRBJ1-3	TGTGCCAGCAGCCCATCCCCGGGACAGGGCTCTGGAAACACCATATATTTT	CASSPSPGQGSGNTIYF
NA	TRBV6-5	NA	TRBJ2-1	TGTGCCAGCAAATGGCGGGGCGTCTCCTACAATGAGCAGTTCTTC	CASKWRGVSYNEQFF
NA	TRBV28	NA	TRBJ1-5	TGTGCCAGCAAAGCTGCCCCCTGGACAGAGCCAAATCAGCCCCAGCATTTT	CASKAAPWTEPNQPQHF
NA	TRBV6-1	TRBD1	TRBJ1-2	TGTGCCAGCAGTGAGTTGGACAGGGGGGAATATGGCTACACCTTC	CASSELDRGEYGYTF
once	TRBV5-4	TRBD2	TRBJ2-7	TGTGCCAGCAGCTTGGATCATTCTAGCGGGGCCTACGAGCAGTACTTC	CASSLDHSSGAYEQYF
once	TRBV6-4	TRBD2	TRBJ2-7	TGTGCCAGCAGATTAGCGGGGGCGAGCTCCTACGAGCAGTACTTC	CASRLAGASSYEQYF